The 9 T cell receptor beta chains presented below share a single source sample, sequenced in a study of Graves' ophthalmopathy and Graves' hyperthyroidism. RNA transcripts served as template for amplifying TCR beta CDR3 sequences. HTBI primers served in a first-round RT-PCR, which a second-round multiplex PCR followed. Using its own MiXCR run on the multiplex PCR reads, TCRdb lists one record per CDR3 protein. This table holds about 370,000 distinct CDR3 sequences, about 18% found once. Sequencing was done on a sample of peripheral blood. The receptor set was obtained from an adult woman with stable Graves' hyperthyroidism.

This clonotype has a count of ten or more. The J gene is TRBJ2-7, the V gene TRBV28, with 7 bases matching TRBD1. The germline V gene has CDR1 MDHEN and CDR2 SYDVKM. The CDR3 runs 15 residues. Germline trimming cut 5 bases from V and 6 bases from J; bases unmatched to any gene: 13. Here the CDR3 DNA reads TGTGCCAGCAGTAAAAGGACAGGTAAACTCGGCGAGCAGTACTTC. This gives the protein CASSKRTGKLGEQYF.

The table lists this clonotype with many counts. V gene TRBV10-3 combines with J gene TRBJ2-7, with 9 bases aligning to TRBD1. J gave up 3 bases and V 2 bases, and 5 bases lay outside the gene matches. The CDR3 has 15 amino acids. Germline CDR1 is ENHRY and CDR2 is SYGVKD. The CDR3 DNA reads TGTGCCATCAGTGAGAAGGGACAGGGCGTCTACGAGCAGTACTTC. Its translation: CAISEKGQGVYEQYF.

In this sample, this clonotype turned up many times. The V and J genes are TRBV29-1 and TRBJ1-1; D unresolved. Trimming took 8 bases from V and 3 from J, leaving 10 bases between them. Germline V gives CDR1 SQVTM, CDR2 ANQGSEA. The length of the CDR3 is 11 residues. The CDR3: CSTRGYTEAFF. The CDR3 DNA follows: TGCAGCACCCGCGGTTACACTGAAGCTTTCTTT.

The rearrangement links TRBV6-2 or TRBV6-3 to TRBJ2-7; D remains unclear. The ends were cut back, 7 bases at V and 3 bases at J, with 13 bases in the middle. Germline V lookup: CDR1 MNHEY, CDR2 SVGEGT. This CDR3 comprises 13 residues. The CDR3 here is CASNGPVGYEQYF. In DNA, the CDR3 is TGTGCCAGCAACGGTCCAGTCGGCTACGAGCAGTACTTC.

This clonotype was detected many times. The CDR3 spells CASSPGQGPGYGYTF. The DNA of the CDR3 is TGTGCCAGCAGTCCAGGACAGGGGCCAGGCTATGGCTACACCTTC. The chain has TRBV27 and TRBJ1-2; 9 bases fit TRBD1. Per germline, CDR1 MNHEY and CDR2 SMNVEV (reference sequence). The CDR3 covers 15 residues. With 5 bases clipped from V and 4 bases from J, the junction kept 8 bases outside the gene matches.

This clonotype has a count of ten or more. The gene calls are TRBV30 and TRBJ2-7; the D gene is possibly TRBD2 (5 bases). The CDR3 spans 15 residues. The germline V gene has CDR1 GTSNPN and CDR2 SVGIG (reference sequence). CDR3: CAFEGLGILSYEQYF. CDR3 DNA: TGTGCTTTCGAGGGTTTGGGCATCCTCTCCTACGAGCAGTACTTC.

This clonotype was found many times. The J gene is TRBJ1-5, the V gene TRBV12-3 or TRBV12-4; D gene uncertain. The CDR3 is 15 amino acids. V lost 5 bases and J 0 bases, leaving 11 bases between the germline ends. The CDR3 DNA is TGTGCCAGCAGTAACCGTGGAAATAGCAATCAGCCCCAGCATTTT. It encodes CASSNRGNSNQPQHF.

This clonotype was observed many times. The gene calls are TRBV5-8 and TRBJ1-2, with 7 bases identical to TRBD1. The CDR3 is 13 amino acids. From germline, CDR1 is SGHTS and CDR2 YDEGEE. Germline trimming cut 1 base from V and 6 bases from J; bases unmatched to any gene: 3. This CDR3 reads CASSLTGDHGYTF. CDR3 sequence (DNA): TGTGCCAGCAGCTTGACAGGGGACCATGGCTACACCTTC.

Many counts were recorded for this clonotype. V and J are TRBV5-1 and TRBJ2-2; 11 bases align to TRBD2. The junction had 13 bases not matched to a gene; V was cut back by 4 bases and J by 5 bases. The CDR3 extends over 18 amino acids. The germline V gene has CDR1 SGHRS and CDR2 YFSETQ. CDR3 coding DNA: TGCGCCAGCAGCCAAAGCCCTATAACTAGCGGGAGTACCGGGGAGCTGTTTTTT. Its translation is CASSQSPITSGSTGELFF.